This T cell receptor (beta chain) comes out of a study of immune heterogeneity within non-small cell lung tumors. CDR3 size: 14 residues. Trimming left V 10 bases short and J 5 bases short, with 17 bases between. Per germline, CDR1 MNHEY and CDR2 SMNVEV (reference sequence). Multiplex PCR with 32 V and 13 J primers amplified TCR beta CDR3. TCRdb itself ran the multiplex PCR reads through MiXCR, one entry per CDR3 protein. The sample holds over 30,000 distinct CDR3 sequences, approximately 30% seen once. Template came from bulk tumor genomic DNA, at roughly 580 ng per sample. During surgery, each primary tumor gave multiple biopsies spaced as far apart as possible. It was patients with untreated, newly diagnosed non-small cell lung cancer who underwent curative surgery. Notes on this clonotype: Possible read error: a much larger clone is one base away.

Source material: lung tumor tissue. The chain carries TRBV27 and TRBJ1-4, with D tentatively TRBD1 (5 bases). This receptor was identified in a man aged 35-49 years with non-small cell lung cancer. The chain's CDR3 is CATSLQGRNEKLFF. The CDR3 coding sequence is TGTGCCACCAGCCTTCAGGGCCGAAATGAAAAACTGTTTTTT.